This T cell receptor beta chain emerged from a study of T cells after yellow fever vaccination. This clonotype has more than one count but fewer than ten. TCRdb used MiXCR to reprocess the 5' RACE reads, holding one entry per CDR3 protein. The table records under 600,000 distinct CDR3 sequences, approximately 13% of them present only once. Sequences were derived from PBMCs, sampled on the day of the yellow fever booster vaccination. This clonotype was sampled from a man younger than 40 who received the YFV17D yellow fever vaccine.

The CDR3 coding sequence is TGCAGTGCTAGTTTCGGGCGGAACTACGAGCAGTACTTC. It yields the protein CSASFGRNYEQYF. The chain has TRBV20-1 and TRBJ2-7; D gene uncertain. Trimming cost V 3 bases and J 3 bases, with 12 bases left between them. The CDR3 consists of 13 residues. Germline-derived CDR1 and CDR2 are DFQATT and SNEGSKA (reference sequence).